The 20 T cell receptor beta chains in this list originate from one sample, sequenced in a study of cytomegalovirus exposure and HLA in healthy donors. With 60 Vbeta and 13 Jbeta primers, the PCR was carried out. Sequencing was performed with immunoSEQ multiplex PCR; in TCRdb, only in-frame clones are kept and a portion is missing. The profile shows around 200,000 clones, roughly 70% of them singletons. The sample comprised PBMCs. The receptors were gathered from a man aged 40-50 years in good health and CMV-seropositive.

The chain employs TRBV11-2 and TRBJ2-3, with D possibly TRBD2 on 7 matching bases. Per germline, CDR1 SGHAT and CDR2 FQNNGV. V lost 1 base to trimming and J lost 2 bases, with 16 bases between them. The CDR3 is made up of 17 amino acids. The CDR3 protein is CASSLGGGGPITDTQYF. CDR3 in DNA: TGTGCCAGCAGCTTAGGAGGCGGGGGCCCAATCACAGATACGCAGTATTTT.

This clone turned up a few times. V gene TRBV27 combines with J gene TRBJ2-7, with D perhaps matching TRBD1 (5 bases). In germline, CDR1 is MNHEY, CDR2 SMNVEV (reference sequence). This CDR3 contains 13 residues. V dropped 5 bases and J dropped 3 bases, with 11 bases sitting between them. The CDR3 DNA follows: TGTGCCAGCAGTCAGGGTTTAGGCTACGAGCAGTACTTC. It specifies CASSQGLGYEQYF.

This chain joins TRBV27 and TRBJ1-2; 8 bases are a match to TRBD1. Germline CDR1 reads MNHEY; CDR2 reads SMNVEV (reference sequence). The CDR3 totals 13 residues. Trimming removed 6 bases from V and 6 bases from J; junction bases left unmatched: 6. CDR3 in amino acids: CASSNDRGNGYTF. CDR3 bases: TGTGCCAGCAGCAACGACAGGGGAAATGGCTACACCTTC.

The CDR3 DNA is TGTGCCAGCAGCTTCCAGGGTTCCTACGAGCAGTACTTC. Translation gives CASSFQGSYEQYF. V is TRBV5-6 and J is TRBJ2-7; possibly TRBD1 for D (5 bases). From germline, CDR1 is SGHDT and CDR2 YYEEEE. The CDR3 extends over 13 amino acids. V was cut by 2 bases and J by 1 base, with 7 bases left in between.

The rearrangement links TRBV14 to TRBJ1-2; D is undetermined. Germline V CDR1 and CDR2: SGHDN, FVKESK. The CDR3 runs 13 residues. With 3 bases removed from V and 6 bases from J, the gap between germline ends came to 11 bases. The CDR3 here is CASSQGRENGYTF. The CDR3 region has the DNA TGTGCCAGCAGCCAGGGGAGGGAGAATGGCTACACCTTC.

The chain is built from TRBV9 and TRBJ1-2; possibly TRBD1 for D (5 bases). The CDR3 has 16 residues. Germline V lookup: CDR1 SGDLS, CDR2 YYNGEE. V shed 4 bases and J shed 3 bases, with 19 bases lying between them. The CDR3: CASSSPVGRGDYGYTF. The CDR3 DNA is TGTGCCAGCAGCTCGCCAGTAGGTAGGGGTGACTATGGCTACACCTTC.

The chain couples TRBV2 to TRBJ2-7, with D tentatively TRBD2 (6 bases). Germline V gene sequence: CDR1 SNHLY, CDR2 FYNNEI. The CDR3 is 12 residues long. Trimming left V 3 bases short and J 12 bases short, with 15 bases between. This CDR3 is CASSDVLAGRYF. The CDR3 coding sequence is TGTGCCAGCAGTGATGTACTAGCTGGCCGGTACTTC. Together with reference TRBV2 and TRBJ2-7, the CDR3 gives the full variable domain: EPEVTQTPSHQVTQMGQEVILRCVPISNHLYFYWYRQILGQKVEFLVSFYNNEISEKSEIFDDQFSVERPDGSNFTLKIRSTKLEDSAMYFCASSDVLAGRYFGPGTRLTVT.

The chain combines TRBV7-3 with TRBJ2-1, with TRBD2 identical over 9 bases. Losses at the gene ends were 1 base for V and 4 bases for J; bases not matched to a gene: 5. Germline CDR1 SGHTA, CDR2 FQGTGA. CDR3 length equals 16 residues. This chain's CDR3 is CASSLSPSGEYNEQFF. DNA for the CDR3: TGTGCCAGCAGCTTAAGTCCTAGCGGGGAGTACAATGAGCAGTTCTTC.

This clone was observed a few times. The rearrangement uses TRBV5-1 and TRBJ2-3; D is possibly TRBD2 (5 bases). Trimming pared 4 bases from V and 4 bases from J, leaving 13 bases between. Germline V gene sequence: CDR1 SGHRS, CDR2 YFSETQ. This CDR3 contains 14 residues. CDR3 region: CASSQELAPDTQYF. The CDR3 bases are TGCGCCAGCAGCCAGGAGCTAGCACCAGATACGCAGTATTTT.

This clone was seen just once. The CDR3 loop is CASSQAGLPNQPQHF. CDR3 nucleotide sequence: TGCGCCAGCAGCCAAGCAGGCCTCCCCAATCAGCCCCAGCATTTT. The chain is built from TRBV4-3 and TRBJ1-5; no clear D gene. Deletions cut 1 base from V and 3 bases from J, with 10 bases between. This CDR3 spans 15 amino acids. Germline CDR1 is LGHNA and CDR2 is YSLEER.

CDR3 DNA sequence: TGCGCCAGCAGCTCGGACAGGGTAGCCTACAATGAGCAGTTCTTC. Protein product: CASSSDRVAYNEQFF. V usage is TRBV5-1 and J usage is TRBJ2-1; 8 nucleotides match TRBD1. CDR3 length equals 15 residues. The germline V gene has CDR1 SGHRS and CDR2 YFSETQ. Trimming at V came to 3 bases and at J to 2 bases, leaving 4 bases not matched to a gene. The full variable domain, rest sourced from reference TRBV5-1 and TRBJ2-1, is KAGVTQTPRYLIKTRGQQVTLSCSPISGHRSVSWYQQTPGQGLQFLFEYFSETQRNKGNFPGRFSGRQFSNSRSEMNVSTLELGDSALYLCASSSDRVAYNEQFFGPGTRLTVL.

The chain combines TRBV7-9 with TRBJ1-2, with D perhaps matching TRBD1 (5 bases). Per germline, CDR1 SEHNR and CDR2 FQNEAQ (reference sequence). Trimming took off 5 bases at V and 1 base at J, with 17 bases between the two ends. The CDR3 sequence is 16 residues long. This CDR3 reads CASSLRAGGINYGYTF. Here the CDR3 DNA reads TGTGCCAGCAGCCTCAGGGCGGGGGGAATTAACTATGGCTACACCTTC.

This clone was picked up a small number of times. This rearrangement joins TRBV5-8 to TRBJ2-1, with a tentative D call TRBD2 (5 bases). Germline V gives CDR1 SGHTS, CDR2 YDEGEE. The V end lost 5 bases, the J end lost 0 bases, and 15 bases lay between the germline ends. The CDR3 runs 16 residues. The CDR3 nucleotides read TGTGCCAGCAGGACTGTCCGGGGAAGCTCCTACAATGAGCAGTTCTTC. Translation gives CASRTVRGSSYNEQFF.

This clone has just a few counts. The chain is built from TRBV28 and TRBJ2-3, with a tentative D call TRBD1 (6 bases). V was trimmed by 3 bases and J by 0 bases, leaving 19 bases between them. This CDR3 spans 18 amino acids. Germline assignment: CDR1 MDHEN and CDR2 SYDVKM. The CDR3 sequence: CASSLYGRGRASTDTQYF. CDR3 DNA sequence: TGTGCCAGCAGTTTGTATGGCAGGGGAAGGGCTAGCACAGATACGCAGTATTTT.

This chain links TRBV15 with TRBJ2-6, with 11 bases fitting TRBD1. V trimming: 5 bases; J trimming: 2 bases; junction bases outside the gene matches: 8. Germline V gene sequence: CDR1 LNHNV, CDR2 YYDKDF (reference sequence). This CDR3 has 18 residues. CDR3 sequence reads: CATSLRGQGVPGANVLTF. In DNA, the CDR3 is TGTGCCACCAGCCTCCGGGGACAGGGGGTACCTGGGGCCAACGTCCTGACTTTC.

This clone was seen a single time. V gene TRBV5-4 combines with J gene TRBJ1-5; 10 bases are a match to TRBD1. This CDR3 spans 15 amino acids. J was trimmed by 3 bases and V by 4 bases; bases with no gene match: 4. Germline V gives CDR1 SGHNT, CDR2 YYREEE (reference sequence). CDR3 DNA: TGTGCCAGCAGCCCGGGGACAGGGGTCAATCAGCCCCAGCATTTT. Its translation: CASSPGTGVNQPQHF.

The V call is TRBV29-1, the J call TRBJ2-5; 10 bases are shared with TRBD1. The V and J ends lost 6 bases and 4 bases, in that order; junction bases with no gene match: 8. The CDR3 loop spans 14 amino acids. The germline V gene encodes CDR1 SQVTM and CDR2 ANQGSEA. The CDR3 here is CSVAGTGVAETQYF. The CDR3 bases are TGCAGCGTCGCCGGGACAGGGGTGGCAGAGACCCAGTACTTC.

This sequence joins TRBV5-8 and TRBJ2-2; TRBD1 might be the D (6 bases). With 3 bases removed from V and 1 base from J, the gap between germline ends came to 13 bases. Per germline, CDR1 SGHTS and CDR2 YDEGEE. The CDR3 consists of 16 residues. CDR3 sequence reads: CASSSGVGVNTGELFF. The CDR3 DNA reads as TGTGCCAGCAGCTCAGGGGTTGGGGTGAACACCGGGGAGCTGTTTTTT.

The chain employs TRBV9 and TRBJ2-1; 9 bases fit TRBD2. CDR1 is SGDLS, CDR2 YYNGEE, per germline. Unmatched junction bases numbered 4, after V lost 0 bases and J lost 3 bases. The CDR3 is 16 amino acids. CDR3 coding DNA: TGTGCCAGCAGCGTAGGTAGCGGGGGTTACTACAATGAGCAGTTCTTC. Protein: CASSVGSGGYYNEQFF.

This chain uses TRBV21-1 with TRBJ2-3; the D segment call TRBD2 is taken from the table without a DNA check. TRBV21-1 counts as a pseudogene. This CDR3 has 11 amino acids. CDR3 nucleotides: TGTCTGCGGGGGCCCACAGATACGCAGTATTTT. Its translation: CLRGPTDTQYF.